Only a few counts were recorded for the clone carrying this T cell receptor (beta chain). TCRdb's copy holds only in-frame clones and misses some; the assay was immunoSEQ multiplex PCR. The sample records about 3,500 clones, roughly 17% being singletons. The data are from a study of sequential checkpoint blockade in melanoma. The treatment was: randomized to nivolumab then ipilimumab (arm A) or the reverse (arm B). The specimen was tumor tissue (inferred from file names), collected from a patient given nivolumab and ipilimumab in sequence. The source of this sequence is a human donor with melanoma.

The CDR3 DNA reads as TGTGCCAGCAGTTACTCCCTGGGACAGTCCTCTGGAAACACCATATATTTT. Amino acid sequence: CASSYSLGQSSGNTIYF. J is TRBJ1-3 and V is TRBV6-8; TRBD1 matches 7 bases. The CDR3 has 17 amino acids. The germline V gene encodes CDR1 MNHGY and CDR2 SAAAGT. V lost 0 bases to trimming and J lost 0 bases; unmatched junction nucleotides: 5.